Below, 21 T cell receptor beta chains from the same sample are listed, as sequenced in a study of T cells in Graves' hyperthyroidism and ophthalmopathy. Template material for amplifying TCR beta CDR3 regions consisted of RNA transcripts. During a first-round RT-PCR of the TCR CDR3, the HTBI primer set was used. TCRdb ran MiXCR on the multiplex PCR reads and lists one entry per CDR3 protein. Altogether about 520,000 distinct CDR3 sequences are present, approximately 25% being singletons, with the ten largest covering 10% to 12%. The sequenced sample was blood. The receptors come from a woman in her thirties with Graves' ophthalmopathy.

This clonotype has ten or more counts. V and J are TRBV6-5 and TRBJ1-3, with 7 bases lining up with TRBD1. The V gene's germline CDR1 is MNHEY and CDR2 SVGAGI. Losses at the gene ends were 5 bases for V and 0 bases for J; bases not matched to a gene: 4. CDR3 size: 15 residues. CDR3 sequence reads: CASSRQGRSGNTIYF. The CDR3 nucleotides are TGTGCCAGCAGTCGACAGGGTCGCTCTGGAAACACCATATATTTT.

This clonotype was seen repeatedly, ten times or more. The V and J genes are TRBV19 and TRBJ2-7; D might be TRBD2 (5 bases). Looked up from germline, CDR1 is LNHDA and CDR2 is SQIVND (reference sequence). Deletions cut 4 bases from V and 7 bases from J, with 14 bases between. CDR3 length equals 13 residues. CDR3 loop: CASSTQRTGEQYF. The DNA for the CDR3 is TGTGCCAGTAGTACCCAACGGACGGGAGAGCAGTACTTC.

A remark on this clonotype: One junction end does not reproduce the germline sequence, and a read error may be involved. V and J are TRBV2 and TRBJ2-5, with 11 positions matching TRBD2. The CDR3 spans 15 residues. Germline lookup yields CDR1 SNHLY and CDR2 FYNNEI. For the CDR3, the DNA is TGTGCCAGCAGTGATACTAGCGGGGGCCAAGAGACCAAGTACTTC. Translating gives CASSDTSGGQETKYF.

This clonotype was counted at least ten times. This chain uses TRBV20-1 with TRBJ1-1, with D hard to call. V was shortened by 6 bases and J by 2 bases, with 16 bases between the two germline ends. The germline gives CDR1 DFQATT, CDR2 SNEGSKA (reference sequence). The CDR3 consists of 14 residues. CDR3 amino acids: CSATTGVLNTEAFF. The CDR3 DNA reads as TGCAGTGCCACCACCGGGGTCCTTAACACTGAAGCTTTCTTT.

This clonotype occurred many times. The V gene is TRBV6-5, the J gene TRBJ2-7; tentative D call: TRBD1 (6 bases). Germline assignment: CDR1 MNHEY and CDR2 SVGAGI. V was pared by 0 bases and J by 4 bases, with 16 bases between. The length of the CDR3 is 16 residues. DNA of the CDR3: TGTGCCAGCAGTTACTCGATCCCGGGACACCAGTACGAGCAGTACTTC. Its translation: CASSYSIPGHQYEQYF.

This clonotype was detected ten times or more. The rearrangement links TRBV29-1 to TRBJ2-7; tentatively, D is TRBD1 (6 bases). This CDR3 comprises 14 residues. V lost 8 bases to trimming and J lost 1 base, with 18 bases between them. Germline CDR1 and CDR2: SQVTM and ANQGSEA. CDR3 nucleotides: TGCAGCATTACAGGCAGGGGCCGGTCCTACGAGCAGTACTTC. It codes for CSITGRGRSYEQYF.

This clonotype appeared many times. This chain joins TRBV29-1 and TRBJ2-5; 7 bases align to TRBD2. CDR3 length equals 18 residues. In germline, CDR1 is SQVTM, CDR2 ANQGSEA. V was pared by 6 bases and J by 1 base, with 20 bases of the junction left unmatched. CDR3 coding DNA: TGCAGCGTCAGCCCCCAACCTTTCTGGGAGGGAACCCAAGAGACCCAGTACTTC. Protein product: CSVSPQPFWEGTQETQYF.

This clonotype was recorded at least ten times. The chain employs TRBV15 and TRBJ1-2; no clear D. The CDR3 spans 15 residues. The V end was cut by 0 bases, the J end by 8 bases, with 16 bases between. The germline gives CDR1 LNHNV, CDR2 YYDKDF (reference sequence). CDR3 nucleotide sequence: TGTGCCACCAGCAGAGATCGCGGGCCGACCAAGGGCTACACCTTC. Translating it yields CATSRDRGPTKGYTF.

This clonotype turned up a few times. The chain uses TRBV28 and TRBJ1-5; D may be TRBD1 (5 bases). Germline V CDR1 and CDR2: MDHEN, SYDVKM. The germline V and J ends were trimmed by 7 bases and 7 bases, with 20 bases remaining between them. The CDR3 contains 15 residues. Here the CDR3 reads CASTIRTQGRQPQHF. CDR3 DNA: TGTGCCAGCACCATACGCACTCAGGGAAGACAGCCCCAGCATTTT.

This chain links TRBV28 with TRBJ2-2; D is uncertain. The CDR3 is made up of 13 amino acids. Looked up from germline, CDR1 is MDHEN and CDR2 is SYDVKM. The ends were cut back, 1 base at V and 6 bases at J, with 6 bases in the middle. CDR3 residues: CASSLLLAGELFF. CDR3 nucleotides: TGTGCCAGCAGTTTATTGTTAGCCGGGGAGCTGTTTTTT.

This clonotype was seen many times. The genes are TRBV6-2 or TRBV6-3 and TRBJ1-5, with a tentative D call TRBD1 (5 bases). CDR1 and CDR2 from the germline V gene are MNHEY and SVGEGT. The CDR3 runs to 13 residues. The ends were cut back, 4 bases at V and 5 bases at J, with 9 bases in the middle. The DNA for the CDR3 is TGTGCCAGCAGTTGGGACCGGCATCAGCCCCAGCATTTT. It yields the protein CASSWDRHQPQHF.

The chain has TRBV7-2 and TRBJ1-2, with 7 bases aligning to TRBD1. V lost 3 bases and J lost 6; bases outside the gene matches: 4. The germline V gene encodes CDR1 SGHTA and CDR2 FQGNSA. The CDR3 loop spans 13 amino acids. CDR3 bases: TGTGCCAGCAGCTTTTCGCAGGGGGATGGCTACACCTTC. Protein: CASSFSQGDGYTF. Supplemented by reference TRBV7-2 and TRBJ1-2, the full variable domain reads GAGVSQSPSNKVTEKGKDVELRCDPISGHTALYWYRQSLGQGLEFLIYFQGNSAPDKSGLPSDRFSAERTGGSVSTLTIQRTQQEDSAVYLCASSFSQGDGYTFGSGTRLTVV.

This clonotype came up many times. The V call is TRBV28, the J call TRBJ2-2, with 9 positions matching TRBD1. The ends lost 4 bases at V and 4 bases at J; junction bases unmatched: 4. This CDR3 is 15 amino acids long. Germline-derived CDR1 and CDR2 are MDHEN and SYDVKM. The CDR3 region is CASSSGQGRTGELFF. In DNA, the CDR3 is TGTGCCAGCAGTTCAGGACAGGGGCGCACCGGGGAGCTGTTTTTT.

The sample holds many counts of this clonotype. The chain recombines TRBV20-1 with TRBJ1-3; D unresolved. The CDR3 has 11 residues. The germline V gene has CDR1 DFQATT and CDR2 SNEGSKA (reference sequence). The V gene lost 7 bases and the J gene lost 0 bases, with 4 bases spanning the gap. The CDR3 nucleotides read TGCAGTGGGACCTCTGGAAACACCATATATTTT. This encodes CSGTSGNTIYF.

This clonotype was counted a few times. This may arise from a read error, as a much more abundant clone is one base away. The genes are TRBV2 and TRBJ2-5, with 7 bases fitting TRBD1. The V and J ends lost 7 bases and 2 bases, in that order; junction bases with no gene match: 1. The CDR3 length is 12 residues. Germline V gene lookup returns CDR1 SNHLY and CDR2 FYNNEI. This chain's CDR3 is CASKTGQETQYF. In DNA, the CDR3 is TGTGCCAGCAAGACAGGGCAAGAGACCCAGTACTTC.

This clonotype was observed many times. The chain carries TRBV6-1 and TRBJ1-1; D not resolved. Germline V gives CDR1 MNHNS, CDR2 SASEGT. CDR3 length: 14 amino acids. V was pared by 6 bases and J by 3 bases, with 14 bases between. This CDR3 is CASSREDLDTEAFF. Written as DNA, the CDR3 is TGTGCCAGCAGCCGAGAGGATCTGGACACTGAAGCTTTCTTT.

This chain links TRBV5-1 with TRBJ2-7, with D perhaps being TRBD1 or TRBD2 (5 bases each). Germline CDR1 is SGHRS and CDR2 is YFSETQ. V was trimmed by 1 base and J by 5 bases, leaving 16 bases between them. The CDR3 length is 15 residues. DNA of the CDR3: TGCGCCAGCAGCTTGAGGGGACGGCCATCGGACGAGCAGTACTTC. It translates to CASSLRGRPSDEQYF. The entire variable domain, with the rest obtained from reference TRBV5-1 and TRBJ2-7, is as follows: KAGVTQTPRYLIKTRGQQVTLSCSPISGHRSVSWYQQTPGQGLQFLFEYFSETQRNKGNFPGRFSGRQFSNSRSEMNVSTLELGDSALYLCASSLRGRPSDEQYFGPGTRLTVT.

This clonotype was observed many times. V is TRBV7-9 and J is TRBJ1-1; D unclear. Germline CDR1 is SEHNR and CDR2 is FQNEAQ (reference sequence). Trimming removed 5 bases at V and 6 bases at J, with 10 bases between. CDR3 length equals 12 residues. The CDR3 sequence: CASSPPPAEAFF. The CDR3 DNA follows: TGTGCCAGCAGCCCCCCGCCCGCTGAAGCTTTCTTT.

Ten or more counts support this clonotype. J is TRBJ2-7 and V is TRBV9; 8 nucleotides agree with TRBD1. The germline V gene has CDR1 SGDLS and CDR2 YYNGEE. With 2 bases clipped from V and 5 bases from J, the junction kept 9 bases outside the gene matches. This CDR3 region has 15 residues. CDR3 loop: CASSVRTGPMDEQYF. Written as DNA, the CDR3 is TGTGCCAGCAGCGTCCGGACAGGGCCTATGGACGAGCAGTACTTC.

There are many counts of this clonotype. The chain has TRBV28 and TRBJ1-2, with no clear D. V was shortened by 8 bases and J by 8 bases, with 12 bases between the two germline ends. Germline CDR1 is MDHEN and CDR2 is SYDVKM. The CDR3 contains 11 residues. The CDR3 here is CASGLVGGYTF. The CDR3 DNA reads TGTGCCAGCGGATTGGTAGGAGGCTACACCTTC.

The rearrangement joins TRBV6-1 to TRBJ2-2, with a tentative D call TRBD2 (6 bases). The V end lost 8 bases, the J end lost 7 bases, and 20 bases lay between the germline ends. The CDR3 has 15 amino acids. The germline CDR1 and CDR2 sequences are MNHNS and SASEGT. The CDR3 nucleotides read TGTGCCAGCTGCCGGGACTCCCTAAACTGCGGGGAGCTGTTTTTT. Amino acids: CASCRDSLNCGELFF.